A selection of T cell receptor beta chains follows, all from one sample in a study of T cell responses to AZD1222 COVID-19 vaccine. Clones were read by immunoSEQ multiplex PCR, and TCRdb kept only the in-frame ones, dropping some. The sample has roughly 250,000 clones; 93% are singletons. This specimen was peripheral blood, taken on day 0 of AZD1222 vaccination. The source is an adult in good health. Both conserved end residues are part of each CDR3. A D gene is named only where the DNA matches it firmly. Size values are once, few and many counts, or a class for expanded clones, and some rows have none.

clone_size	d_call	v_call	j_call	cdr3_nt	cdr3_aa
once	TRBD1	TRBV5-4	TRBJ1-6	TGTGCCAGCAGCGGACCGGGACAGGGGTTATCTCCCCTCCACTTT	CASSGPGQGLSPLHF
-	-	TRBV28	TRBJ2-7	TGTGCCAGCAGTTCCTCTCGGGGAACAGGGAGGCCCTACGAGCAGTACTTC	CASSSSRGTGRPYEQYF
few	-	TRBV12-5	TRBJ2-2	TGTGCTAGTGGTTTGACCCCGCGGGAGCTGTTTTTT	CASGLTPRELFF
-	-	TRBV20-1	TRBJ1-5	TGCAGTGCTAGTCCGGGTACGGTGGCTCAGCCCCAGCATTTT	CSASPGTVAQPQHF
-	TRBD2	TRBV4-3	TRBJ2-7	TGCGCCAGCAGCCGCGGGACTAGCGGGAGCTCCTACGAGCAGTACTTC	CASSRGTSGSSYEQYF
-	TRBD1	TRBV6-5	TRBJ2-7	TGTGCCAGCAGTTATACGACAGGGCCCTACGAGCAGTACTTC	CASSYTTGPYEQYF
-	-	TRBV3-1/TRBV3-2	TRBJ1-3	TGTGCCAGCAGCCAACTTGGGACCATATATTTT	CASSQLGTIYF
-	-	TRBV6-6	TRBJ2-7	TGTGCCAGCAGTTACTCAGAGCCTTCCTACGAGCAGTACTTC	CASSYSEPSYEQYF
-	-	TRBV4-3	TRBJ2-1	TGCGCCAGCAGCGTACAGGGAGGGGACGGTTCCTACAATGAGCAGTTCTTC	CASSVQGGDGSYNEQFF
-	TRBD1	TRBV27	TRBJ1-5	TGTGCCAGCAGTGCGACAGGGAAATTGGGTCAGCCCCAGCATTTT	CASSATGKLGQPQHF
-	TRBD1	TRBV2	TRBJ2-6	TGTGCCAGCAGACAGGGGAGCTCTGGGGCCAACGTCCTGACTTTC	CASRQGSSGANVLTF
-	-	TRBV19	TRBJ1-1	TGTGCCAGTAGTATAGAGGGGAACACTGAAGCTTTCTTT	CASSIEGNTEAFF
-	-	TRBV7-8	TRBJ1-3	TGTGCCAGCAGCTTAGAAACAGGGCGAAACACCATATATTTT	CASSLETGRNTIYF
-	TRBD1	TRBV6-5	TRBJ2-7	TGTGCCAGCAGACCGGGACAGGCCTCCGACGAGCAGTACTTC	CASRPGQASDEQYF
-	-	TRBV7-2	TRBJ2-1	TGTGCCAGCAGCTTAAGTAATAGCGCCTCCTACAATGAGCAGTTCTTC	CASSLSNSASYNEQFF
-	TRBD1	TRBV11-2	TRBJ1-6	TGTGCCAGCAGCTCGGGACAGGGAAGAATCTATAATTCACCCCTCCACTTT	CASSSGQGRIYNSPLHF
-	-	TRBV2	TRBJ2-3	TGTGCCAGCAGGACTAGCACAGATACGCAGTATTTT	CASRTSTDTQYF
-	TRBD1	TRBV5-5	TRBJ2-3	TGTGCCAGCAGCAGAACCGGGACAGGGTTATCAGATACGCAGTATTTT	CASSRTGTGLSDTQYF
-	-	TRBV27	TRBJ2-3	TGTGCCAGCAGTCGAGACCGGGCCAACATAAGGCAGTATTTT	CASSRDRANIRQYF
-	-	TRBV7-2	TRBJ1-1	TGTGCCAGCAGCCCAGGGACACAGATGAACACTGAAGCTTTCTTT	CASSPGTQMNTEAFF
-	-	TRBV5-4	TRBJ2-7	TGTGCCAGCAGCTTGGTTGATTTGGGCGAGCAGTACTTC	CASSLVDLGEQYF
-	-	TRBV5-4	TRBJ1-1	TGTGCCAGCAGCCAGGGTGCAGAAGCTTTCTTT	CASSQGAEAFF
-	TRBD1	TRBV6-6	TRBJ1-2	TGTGCCAGCAGTCCACAGGGGGTCTATGGCTACACCTTC	CASSPQGVYGYTF
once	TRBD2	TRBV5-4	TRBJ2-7	TGTGCCAGCAGCTTGGAACTAGCGGGAGGCTACGAGCAGTACTTC	CASSLELAGGYEQYF
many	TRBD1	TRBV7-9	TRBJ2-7	TGTGCCAGCAGCTCCGGGACAGGGGGCATAGAGCAGTACTTC	CASSSGTGGIEQYF
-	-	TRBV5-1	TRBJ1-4	TGCGCCAGCAGCTTCCAAGGGGCGAATGAAAAACTGTTTTTT	CASSFQGANEKLFF
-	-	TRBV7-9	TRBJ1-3	TGTGCCAGCAGCCCTTCGGGGGACACCATATATTTT	CASSPSGDTIYF
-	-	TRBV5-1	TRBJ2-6	TGCGCCAGCAGCTTGGGACAGCCCTCTGGGGCCAACGTCCTGACTTTC	CASSLGQPSGANVLTF
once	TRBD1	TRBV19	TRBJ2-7	TGTGCCAGTAATAACAGGGGTTCCTACGAGCAGTACTTC	CASNNRGSYEQYF
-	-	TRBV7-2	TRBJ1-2	TGTGCCAGCAGCCCCTCCGGGCTAGGCAGCTATGGCTACACCTTC	CASSPSGLGSYGYTF
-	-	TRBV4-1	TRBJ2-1	TGCGCCAGCAGCCAGCACCCTAGATCCGAGCAGTTCTTC	CASSQHPRSEQFF
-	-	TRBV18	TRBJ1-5	TGTGCCAGCTCTCTGGGGTGGGAAAGCAATCAGCCCCAGCATTTT	CASSLGWESNQPQHF
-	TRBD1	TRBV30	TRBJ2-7	TGTGCCTGGGGCAGGGGGTCTGGCGAGCAGTACTTC	CAWGRGSGEQYF
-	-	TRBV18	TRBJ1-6	TGTGCCAGCTCACCGGGAATGAGTTCACCCCTCCACTTT	CASSPGMSSPLHF
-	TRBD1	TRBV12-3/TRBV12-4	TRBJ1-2	TGTGCCAGCACCCAACAGGGGGTCTATGGCTACACCTTC	CASTQQGVYGYTF
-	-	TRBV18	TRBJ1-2	TGTGCCAGCTCCCCCGAGACAGCAAACCTCGTCTATGGCTACACCTTC	CASSPETANLVYGYTF
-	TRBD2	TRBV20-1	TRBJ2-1	TGCAGTGCTAGTGGGGGACTAGCGGACTACAATGAGCAGTTCTTC	CSASGGLADYNEQFF
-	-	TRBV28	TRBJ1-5	TGTGCCAGCAGTTTATGGGCAGGGGAAATGGGCAATCAGCCCCAGCATTTT	CASSLWAGEMGNQPQHF
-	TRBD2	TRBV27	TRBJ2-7	TGTGCCAGCAGTCGGGGACTAGCGGGGGTTAGCTCCTACGAGCAGTACTTC	CASSRGLAGVSSYEQYF
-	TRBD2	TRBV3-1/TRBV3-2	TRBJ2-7	TGTGCCAGCAGCCAAGATCTAGCGGATAAGACTTCCTACGAGCAGTACTTC	CASSQDLADKTSYEQYF